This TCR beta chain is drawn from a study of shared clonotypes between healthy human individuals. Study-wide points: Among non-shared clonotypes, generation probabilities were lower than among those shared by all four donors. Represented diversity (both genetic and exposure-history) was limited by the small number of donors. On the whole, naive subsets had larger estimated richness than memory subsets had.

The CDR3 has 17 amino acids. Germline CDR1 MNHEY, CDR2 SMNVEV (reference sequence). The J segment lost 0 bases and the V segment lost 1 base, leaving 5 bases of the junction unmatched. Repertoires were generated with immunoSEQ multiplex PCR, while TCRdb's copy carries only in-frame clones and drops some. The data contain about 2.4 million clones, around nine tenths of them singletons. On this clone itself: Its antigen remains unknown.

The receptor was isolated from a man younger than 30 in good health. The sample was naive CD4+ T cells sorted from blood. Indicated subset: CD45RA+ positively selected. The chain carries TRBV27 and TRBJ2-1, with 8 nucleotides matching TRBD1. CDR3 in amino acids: CASSLLRTGYSYNEQFF. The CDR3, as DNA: TGTGCCAGCAGTTTATTAAGGACAGGGTACTCCTACAATGAGCAGTTCTTC.